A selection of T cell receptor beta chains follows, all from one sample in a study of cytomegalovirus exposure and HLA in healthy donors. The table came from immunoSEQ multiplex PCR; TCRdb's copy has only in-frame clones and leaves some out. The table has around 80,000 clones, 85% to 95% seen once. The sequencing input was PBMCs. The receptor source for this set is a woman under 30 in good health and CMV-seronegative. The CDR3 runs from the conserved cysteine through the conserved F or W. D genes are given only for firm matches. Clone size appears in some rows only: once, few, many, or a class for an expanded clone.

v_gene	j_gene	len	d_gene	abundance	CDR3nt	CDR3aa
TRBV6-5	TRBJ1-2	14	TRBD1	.	TGTGCCAGCAGCCTTGGACAGGGTGGCTATGGCTACACCTTC	CASSLGQGGYGYTF
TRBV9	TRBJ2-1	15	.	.	TGTGCCAGCAGCCCACTAGAAAGCTCCTACAATGAGCAGTTCTTC	CASSPLESSYNEQFF
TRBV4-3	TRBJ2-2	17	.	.	TGCGCCAGCAGCCAAGAGAGAGCAGGGGGGCGGAGCGGGGAGCTGTTTTTT	CASSQERAGGRSGELFF
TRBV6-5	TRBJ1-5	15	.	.	TGTGCCAGCAGCCAACAGGGTTGGAGCAATCAGCCCCAGCATTTT	CASSQQGWSNQPQHF
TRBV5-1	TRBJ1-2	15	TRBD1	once	TGCGCCAGCAGCTTGTACCAGGGGGTAGGGTATGGCTACACCTTC	CASSLYQGVGYGYTF
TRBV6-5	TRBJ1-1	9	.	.	TGTGCCAGCAGTCTTGAAGCTTTCTTT	CASSLEAFF
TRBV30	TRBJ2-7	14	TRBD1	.	TGTGCCTGGGACCCCGGGACAGGATTTTACGAGCAGTACTTC	CAWDPGTGFYEQYF
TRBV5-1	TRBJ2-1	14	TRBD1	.	TGCGCCAGTTTGGGGGGACAGGGGTACAATGAGCAGTTCTTC	CASLGGQGYNEQFF
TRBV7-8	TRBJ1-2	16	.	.	TGTGCCAGCAGCGCCAGCGGGGCTAGTTACTACTATGGCTACACCTTC	CASSASGASYYYGYTF
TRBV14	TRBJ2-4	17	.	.	TGTGCCAGCAGCCAGGGCTCGGGGAGTGGCCTTCAAAACATTCAGTACTTC	CASSQGSGSGLQNIQYF
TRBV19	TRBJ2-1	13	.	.	TGTGCCAGTGGAGAGGGGGACCACAATGAGCAGTTCTTC	CASGEGDHNEQFF
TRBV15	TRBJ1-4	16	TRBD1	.	TGTGCCACCAGCAGAGATAGCGGGACAGGGGGCAAAAAACTGTTTTTT	CATSRDSGTGGKKLFF
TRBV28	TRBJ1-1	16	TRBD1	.	TGTGCCAGCAGTCCCGGGACAGCCAACATGAACACTGAAGCTTTCTTT	CASSPGTANMNTEAFF
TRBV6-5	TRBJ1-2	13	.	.	TGTGCCAGCACTCAGATGGGAGGGAATGGCTACACCTTC	CASTQMGGNGYTF
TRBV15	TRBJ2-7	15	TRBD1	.	TGTGCCACCAGCAGATCCGGGACAGGGGGCTACGAGCAGTACTTC	CATSRSGTGGYEQYF
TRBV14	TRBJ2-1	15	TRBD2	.	TGTGCCAGCAGCGCCAGACTAGCGGGAGACAATGAGCAGTTCTTC	CASSARLAGDNEQFF
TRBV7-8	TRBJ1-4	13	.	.	TGTGCCAGCAGCTTAGGGGCGAAGGAAAAACTGTTTTTT	CASSLGAKEKLFF
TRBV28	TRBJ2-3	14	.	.	TGTGCCAGCAGTTTCGGCGGAAACACAGATACGCAGTATTTT	CASSFGGNTDTQYF
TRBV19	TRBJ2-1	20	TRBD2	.	TGTGCCAGTAGTATTTTCGGGCGGGAGGGCCTCCTAAGCTCCTACAATGAGCAGTTCTTC	CASSIFGREGLLSSYNEQFF
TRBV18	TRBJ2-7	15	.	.	TGTGCCAGCTCACTAGGTCACGACACGTTTAATGTGCAGTACTTC	CASSLGHDTFNVQYF
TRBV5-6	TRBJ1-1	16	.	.	TGTGCCAGCAGCTTTTTAACAGGATTGGTTGGCACTGAAGCTTTCTTT	CASSFLTGLVGTEAFF
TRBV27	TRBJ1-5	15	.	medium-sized	TGTGCCAGCAGGCCCGCAGGGGCGTACAATCAGCCCCAGCATTTT	CASRPAGAYNQPQHF
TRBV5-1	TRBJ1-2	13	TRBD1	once	TGCGCCAGCAGCTTGGATGGACAGGGTGGCTACACCTTC	CASSLDGQGGYTF
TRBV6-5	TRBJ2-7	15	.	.	TGTGCCAGCAGTTACTCGATAAGAGGTGATAGCGAGCAGTACTTC	CASSYSIRGDSEQYF
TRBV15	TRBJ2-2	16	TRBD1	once	TGTGCCACCAGCACCCGGACAGGGGGACACACCGGGGAGCTGTTTTTT	CATSTRTGGHTGELFF
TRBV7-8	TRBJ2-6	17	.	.	TGTGCCAGCAGCCAACGCCACCCACAAAGTCGGGCCAACGTCCTGACTTTC	CASSQRHPQSRANVLTF
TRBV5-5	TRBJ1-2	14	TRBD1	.	TGTGCCAGCAGCCAAGCAGGGGGTACGGATGGCTACACCTTC	CASSQAGGTDGYTF
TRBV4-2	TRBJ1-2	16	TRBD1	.	TGTGCCAGCAGCCAAGGTGGGACAGGGCTTAACTATGGCTACACCTTC	CASSQGGTGLNYGYTF